A single sample is the source of the 29 T cell receptor beta chains below, sequenced in a study of blood T cell repertoires in COVID-19. The data were produced by immunoSEQ multiplex PCR, yet TCRdb's version contains in-frame clones alone and is incomplete. The table has around 180,000 clones, 81% seen once. Input material: peripheral blood. These receptors all come from a woman older than 75 with COVID-19, enrolled during active disease.

This clone was seen a handful of times. The chain carries TRBV19 and TRBJ1-1; D not resolved. The CDR3 extends over 15 amino acids. Looked up from germline, CDR1 is LNHDA and CDR2 is SQIVND (reference sequence). The V gene lost 3 bases and the J gene lost 1 base, with 12 bases spanning the gap. The CDR3 sequence: CASSIFVEGNTEAFF. CDR3 in DNA: TGTGCCAGTAGTATTTTCGTCGAGGGGAACACTGAAGCTTTCTTT.

V gene TRBV9 combines with J gene TRBJ1-2; no reliable D call. V shed 0 bases and J shed 0 bases, with 9 bases lying between them. CDR1 is SGDLS, CDR2 YYNGEE, per germline. This CDR3 comprises 15 residues. CDR3 nucleotide sequence: TGTGCCAGCAGCGTAGCACAGACCCCTAACTATGGCTACACCTTC. Protein sequence: CASSVAQTPNYGYTF.

V and J are TRBV6-8 and TRBJ1-2; 8 nucleotides agree with TRBD1. Trimming took 2 bases from V and 7 from J; bases not matched to a gene: 6. The CDR3 spans 14 residues. Germline lookup yields CDR1 MNHGY and CDR2 SAAAGT. The CDR3 protein is CASSYHQGAGGYTF. CDR3 DNA: TGTGCCAGCAGTTACCACCAGGGGGCAGGTGGCTACACCTTC.

The V gene is TRBV11-3, the J gene TRBJ1-4; TRBD1 matches at 12 bases. Germline values: CDR1 SGHNT, CDR2 YENEEA. This CDR3 region has 15 residues. J was trimmed by 8 bases and V by 5 bases; bases with no gene match: 6. DNA of the CDR3: TGTGCCAGCAGCCTCGGGACAGGGGGCTTGGAAAAACTGTTTTTT. This gives the protein CASSLGTGGLEKLFF.

This chain uses TRBV29-1 with TRBJ2-7, with D possibly TRBD2 on 5 matching bases. The CDR3 totals 15 residues. The V gene lost 0 bases and the J gene lost 1 base, with 13 bases spanning the gap. Per germline, CDR1 SQVTM and CDR2 ANQGSEA. The CDR3 here is CSVEEPGTFSYEQYF. The CDR3 coding sequence is TGCAGCGTTGAAGAACCGGGAACGTTTTCCTACGAGCAGTACTTC.

The J gene is TRBJ1-6, the V gene TRBV11-2, with D perhaps matching TRBD1 (5 bases). CDR1 SGHAT and CDR2 FQNNGV come from the germline V gene. The CDR3 sequence is 14 residues long. V was cut by 7 bases and J by 6 bases, with 13 bases left in between. For the CDR3, the DNA is TGTGCCAGCACCGATGGGGGGGTTAATTCACCCCTCCACTTT. Protein product: CASTDGGVNSPLHF.

The chain links TRBV7-8 to TRBJ2-2; 7 bases fit TRBD1. The CDR3 is made up of 15 amino acids. V was clipped by 6 bases and J by 4 bases; unmatched bases: 8. Germline loops: CDR1 SGHVS, CDR2 FQNEAQ. Here the CDR3 reads CASSFDRVATGELFF. The CDR3 nucleotides read TGTGCCAGCAGTTTCGACAGGGTGGCCACCGGGGAGCTGTTTTTT.

The V and J genes are TRBV4-1 and TRBJ2-1; 9 bases match TRBD2. Germline V CDR1 and CDR2: MGHRA, YSYEKL. The J segment lost 3 bases and the V segment lost 5 bases, leaving 8 bases of the junction unmatched. CDR3 length equals 16 residues. The CDR3 spells CASSTRLAVLYNEQFF. In DNA form, the CDR3 reads TGCGCCAGCAGCACCCGACTAGCGGTTCTCTACAATGAGCAGTTCTTC.

The chain employs TRBV7-2 and TRBJ1-2; possible D gene TRBD1, 6 bases. The CDR3 spans 15 residues. Germline V gene sequence: CDR1 SGHTA, CDR2 FQGNSA. V was cut by 6 bases and J by 0 bases, with 14 bases left in between. The CDR3 loop is CASRKGGVSNYGYTF. As DNA, the CDR3 is TGTGCCAGCAGAAAAGGGGGGGTTTCTAACTATGGCTACACCTTC.

The chain uses TRBV28 and TRBJ1-4; 9 nucleotides agree with TRBD1. The CDR3 length is 14 residues. Germline-derived CDR1 and CDR2 are MDHEN and SYDVKM. With V trimmed by 6 bases and J by 10 bases, 9 bases remained unmatched. The CDR3 here is CASSTTGGQGKLFF. The DNA for the CDR3 is TGTGCCAGCAGCACGACAGGGGGGCAGGGAAAACTGTTTTTT.

The chain carries TRBV5-6 and TRBJ2-1; 8 bases agree with TRBD1. The germline V gene encodes CDR1 SGHDT and CDR2 YYEEEE. This CDR3 has 15 amino acids. V shed 3 bases, J shed 10 bases, and the junction held 12 bases outside the gene matches. The CDR3 spells CASSSTGTGSREQFF. The DNA for the CDR3 is TGTGCCAGCAGCTCGACCGGGACAGGCTCCCGGGAGCAGTTCTTC.

The J gene is TRBJ2-1, the V gene TRBV29-1; 8 positions match TRBD2. CDR1 and CDR2 from the germline V gene are SQVTM and ANQGSEA. The CDR3 spans 12 residues. Trimming removed 7 bases from V and 8 bases from J; junction bases left unmatched: 7. The CDR3 DNA follows: TGCAGCGGGGCGGGGGGAAGTGATGAGCAGTTCTTC. It is translated as CSGAGGSDEQFF.

The rearrangement uses TRBV28 and TRBJ1-1; no reliable D call. CDR3 length: 15 amino acids. CDR1 and CDR2 (germline): MDHEN, SYDVKM. V lost 3 bases to trimming and J lost 2 bases, with 13 bases between them. CDR3 DNA sequence: TGTGCCAGCAGTTTTTCCGGGAGCATCAACACTGAAGCTTTCTTT. It specifies CASSFSGSINTEAFF.

A note on this clone: Sequence at one end of the junction differs from germline and may be a read error. This chain joins TRBV2 and TRBJ2-7, with 7 bases matching TRBD2. Germline V gene data show CDR1 as SNHLY and CDR2 as FYNNEI. There are 12 residues in the CDR3. The CDR3 coding sequence is TGCGGACTAGGAAATAGCTCCTACGAGCAGTACTTC. This gives the protein CGLGNSSYEQYF.

The rearrangement uses TRBV28 and TRBJ1-4; TRBD1 is a possible D gene (5 bases). Germline loops: CDR1 MDHEN, CDR2 SYDVKM. There are 13 residues in the CDR3. V was pared by 4 bases and J by 8 bases, with 11 bases between. The chain's CDR3 is CASSSGRDEKLFF. The CDR3 DNA is TGTGCCAGCAGTTCGGGGAGGGACGAAAAACTGTTTTTT.

The table lists this clone with a few counts. V gene TRBV19 combines with J gene TRBJ1-4, with 7 positions matching TRBD1. V lost 7 bases, J lost 10 bases, and 9 bases stayed unmatched. This CDR3 comprises 13 residues. Germline CDR1 is LNHDA and CDR2 is SQIVND (reference sequence). The CDR3 spells CASKETGSGKLFF. Written as DNA, the CDR3 is TGTGCCAGTAAAGAGACAGGGTCGGGAAAACTGTTTTTT.

The CDR3 bases are TGTGCCAGCAGCCAACAGGGGGCGATCACTGAAGCTTTCTTT. Translated, it gives CASSQQGAITEAFF. The rearrangement uses TRBV7-2 and TRBJ1-1; 9 nucleotides agree with TRBD1. With V trimmed by 5 bases and J by 4 bases, 5 bases remained unmatched. CDR1 SGHTA and CDR2 FQGNSA come from the germline V gene. The CDR3 totals 14 residues.

This clone appeared once. This chain uses TRBV7-9 with TRBJ2-3; D call uncertain. Germline loops: CDR1 SEHNR, CDR2 FQNEAQ (reference sequence). The CDR3 has 14 amino acids. V lost 0 bases and J 0 bases, leaving 4 bases between the germline ends. CDR3 protein: CASSLAQSTDTQYF. The CDR3 DNA reads TGTGCCAGCAGCTTAGCGCAGAGCACAGATACGCAGTATTTT.

The chain joins TRBV27 to TRBJ2-2; perhaps TRBD1 as D (6 bases). Trimming pared 6 bases from V and 5 bases from J, leaving 16 bases between. There are 15 residues in the CDR3. From germline, CDR1 is MNHEY and CDR2 SMNVEV (reference sequence). The CDR3 region has the DNA TGTGCCAGCAGCCCTCGGACAGCCCGGACCGGGGAGCTGTTTTTT. This translates into CASSPRTARTGELFF.

This chain uses TRBV19 with TRBJ1-6; maybe TRBD1 (5 bases). Germline V gene data show CDR1 as LNHDA and CDR2 as SQIVND (reference sequence). V was trimmed by 7 bases and J by 8 bases, leaving 18 bases between them. The CDR3 is 15 residues long. The CDR3 nucleotides are TGTGCCAGTACCAAAGGCGGGGGGTTGGATTCACCCCTCCACTTT. Translating it yields CASTKGGGLDSPLHF.

The chain carries TRBV3-1 (or the pseudogene TRBV3-2) and TRBJ2-3, with 11 bases identical to TRBD2. This CDR3 is 16 amino acids long. From germline, CDR1 is LGHDT and CDR2 YNNKEL (reference sequence). Trimming cost V 0 bases and J 4 bases; bases outside gene matches: 3. The CDR3 spells CASSQDEGLAADTQYF. The CDR3 bases are TGTGCCAGCAGCCAAGATGAGGGACTAGCGGCAGATACGCAGTATTTT.

The rearrangement uses TRBV5-4 and TRBJ2-2; D is unresolved. This CDR3 is built from 12 residues. Germline V CDR1 and CDR2: SGHNT, YYREEE (reference sequence). V was pared by 0 bases and J by 8 bases, with 5 bases between. The CDR3 spells CASSLAMGELFF. The CDR3 bases are TGTGCCAGCAGCTTGGCTATGGGGGAGCTGTTTTTT.

V and J are TRBV7-2 and TRBJ2-7, with 7 bases fitting TRBD2. Germline-derived CDR1 and CDR2 are SGHTA and FQGNSA. The CDR3 is 14 amino acids. The trim removed 1 base at V and 2 bases at J, leaving 2 bases unmatched. CDR3 bases: TGTGCCAGCAGCTTAGGGCGGGGGACCTACGAGCAGTACTTC. Its protein product is CASSLGRGTYEQYF. The full variable domain, rest sourced from reference TRBV7-2 and TRBJ2-7, is GAGVSQSPSNKVTEKGKDVELRCDPISGHTALYWYRQSLGQGLEFLIYFQGNSAPDKSGLPSDRFSAERTGGSVSTLTIQRTQQEDSAVYLCASSLGRGTYEQYFGPGTRLTVT.

The chain combines TRBV2 with TRBJ2-3; 14 bases line up with TRBD2. Trimming removed 1 base from V and 2 bases from J; junction bases left unmatched: 5. CDR1 SNHLY and CDR2 FYNNEI come from the germline V gene. CDR3 length: 18 amino acids. This chain's CDR3 is CASSEGLAGGIVTDTQYF. CDR3 bases: TGTGCCAGCAGTGAAGGACTAGCGGGGGGGATAGTCACAGATACGCAGTATTTT. The full variable domain, completed using reference TRBV2 and TRBJ2-3, is EPEVTQTPSHQVTQMGQEVILRCVPISNHLYFYWYRQILGQKVEFLVSFYNNEISEKSEIFDDQFSVERPDGSNFTLKIRSTKLEDSAMYFCASSEGLAGGIVTDTQYFGPGTRLTVL.

The chain couples TRBV25-1 to TRBJ2-7; 11 bases map to TRBD2. The CDR3 contains 17 residues. V trimming: 6 bases; J trimming: 0 bases; junction bases outside the gene matches: 10. CDR1 and CDR2 from the germline V gene are MGHDK and SYGVNS. CDR3 nucleotides: TGTGCCAGCAGCCCTCCCGTACTAGCGGGGGCCTCCTACGAGCAGTACTTC. Protein product: CASSPPVLAGASYEQYF.

The chain uses TRBV5-6 and TRBJ2-1, with 8 bases aligning to TRBD1. Germline V gives CDR1 SGHDT, CDR2 YYEEEE. The J segment lost 3 bases and the V segment lost 1 base, leaving 3 bases of the junction unmatched. The CDR3 is 15 residues long. Written as DNA, the CDR3 is TGTGCCAGCAGCTTGCTGACAGGGGTCTACAATGAGCAGTTCTTC. Translating gives CASSLLTGVYNEQFF.

In this sample, this clone turned up a few times. The genes are TRBV18 and TRBJ2-3, with 9 nucleotides matching TRBD2. The germline gives CDR1 KGHSH, CDR2 LQKENI. The CDR3 has 18 residues. Losses at the gene ends were 6 bases for V and 3 bases for J; bases not matched to a gene: 16. CDR3 DNA: TGTGCCAGCTCCCTTCATGGGAGTAGCGGGAGTCTAACAGATACGCAGTATTTT. Translated, it gives CASSLHGSSGSLTDTQYF.

This clone has a handful of counts. The V and J genes are TRBV5-1 and TRBJ2-3, with no clear D. V was cut by 3 bases and J by 5 bases, with 10 bases left in between. This CDR3 spans 13 amino acids. Germline V gives CDR1 SGHRS, CDR2 YFSETQ. The CDR3 spells CASSYFSLDTQYF. The CDR3 DNA follows: TGCGCCAGCAGCTATTTTAGTCTAGATACGCAGTATTTT.

The CDR3 coding sequence is TGTGCCAGCAGTTTAAGAGCGGGAGGGTCCTACAATGAGCAGTTCTTC. This codes for CASSLRAGGSYNEQFF. J is TRBJ2-1 and V is TRBV28, with TRBD2 matching 10 bases. Germline CDR1 is MDHEN and CDR2 is SYDVKM. The CDR3 contains 16 residues. With 2 bases clipped from V and 1 base from J, the junction kept 2 bases outside the gene matches.